This T cell receptor (beta chain) comes out of a study of CD8 T cells in ankylosing spondylitis. Study-wide results and limits: In ankylosing spondylitis blood, a motif of roughly 8 highly homologous TCR beta variants appeared characteristic. Disease-linked clones reportedly showed significant enrichment in matched ankylosing spondylitis synovial fluid.

V dropped 1 base and J dropped 0 bases, with 9 bases sitting between them. This CDR3 contains 15 residues. Germline V gene sequence: CDR1 PRHDT, CDR2 FYEKMQ (reference sequence). TCRdb ran MiXCR on the 5' RACE reads and lists one entry per CDR3 protein. The profile shows 500,000 to 550,000 distinct CDR3 sequences, 10% to 15% of them singletons. Details on this clonotype: What it binds is not known.

This TCR came from a male donor with ankylosing spondylitis. The V call is TRBV13, the J call TRBJ1-1; D is ambiguous. Sequenced material: blood, either unsorted or a sorted T cell fraction (not recorded which). The CDR3 region has the DNA TGTGCCAGCAGCTTAGTCCTACCCCTGAACACTGAAGCTTTCTTT. Translation gives CASSLVLPLNTEAFF.